The 10 T cell receptor beta chains below were found in one sample sequenced in a study of CD8 T cells in ankylosing spondylitis (dated by TCRdb to about 2017). Overall study outcomes, separate from this receptor: A TCR beta motif of about eight highly homologous amino acid variants appeared characteristic of blood from ankylosing spondylitis patients.

Libraries were made using 5' RACE. Sequenced on an Illumina HiSeq 2500. TCRdb reprocessed the public reads (quality trimming at Q25 with fastp, clone calling with MiXCR) and kept in-frame beta chains. When rows share a CDR3 protein, they turn into one entry using the most common DNA and genes. Across this sample there are around 490,000 distinct CDR3 sequences, with about 5.7% seen only once. The top ten hold 3% to 4% of the sample. These TCRs are of unknown antigen specificity. Specimen: blood, either unsorted or a sorted T cell fraction (not recorded which). These TCRs come from a male donor with ankylosing spondylitis.

This clonotype was seen many times. The gene calls are TRBV20-1 and TRBJ2-7; 14 bases agree with TRBD2. The trim removed 6 bases at V and 4 bases at J, leaving 5 bases unmatched. Germline V lookup: CDR1 DFQATT, CDR2 SNEGSKA (reference sequence). This CDR3 has 14 residues. DNA for the CDR3: TGCAGTGCGCTTGGGACTAGCGGGAGTTACGAGCAGTACTTC. Translated: CSALGTSGSYEQYF.

Many counts were recorded for this clonotype. The chain recombines TRBV5-1 with TRBJ1-6; no definite D call. Trimming removed 1 base at V and 12 bases at J, with 14 bases between. This CDR3 comprises 14 residues. Germline CDR1 SGHRS, CDR2 YFSETQ. The CDR3 nucleotides are TGCGCCAGCAGCTTGCGCCCTCGCCGCGGACCCCTCCACTTT. Translated, it gives CASSLRPRRGPLHF.

The sample holds a few counts of this clonotype. This chain uses TRBV5-5 with TRBJ2-7; 9 nucleotides align to TRBD1. V dropped 3 bases and J dropped 0; count of bases not matched to a gene: 10. The CDR3 contains 17 residues. Germline V gives CDR1 SGHKS, CDR2 YYEKEE (reference sequence). In DNA, the CDR3 is TGTGCCAGCAGCTCGCCGGGACAGGGCTTTTCCTCCTACGAGCAGTACTTC. Translating it yields CASSSPGQGFSSYEQYF. The whole variable domain, remainder taken from reference TRBV5-5 and TRBJ2-7, is DAGVTQSPTHLIKTRGQQVTLRCSPISGHKSVSWYQQVLGQGPQFIFQYYEKEERGRGNFPDRFSARQFPNYSSELNVNALLLGDSALYLCASSSPGQGFSSYEQYFGPGTRLTVT.

This clonotype was seen many times. V and J are TRBV12-3 or TRBV12-4 and TRBJ1-5; D remains ambiguous. Deletions cut 3 bases from V and 6 bases from J, with 9 bases between. This CDR3 comprises 13 residues. The CDR3: CASSLRGPQPQHF. The DNA for the CDR3 is TGTGCCAGCAGTTTGAGAGGGCCTCAGCCCCAGCATTTT.

This clonotype was picked up many times. The rearrangement links TRBV7-9 to TRBJ2-1; D might be TRBD2 (6 bases). The germline CDR1 and CDR2 sequences are SEHNR and FQNEAQ (reference sequence). V was shortened by 5 bases and J by 3 bases, with 17 bases between the two germline ends. This CDR3 region has 16 residues. The CDR3, as DNA: TGTGCCAGCAGCCCCCCCGCTTGGGGAGGCTACAATGAGCAGTTCTTC. Translated: CASSPPAWGGYNEQFF.

This clonotype was observed at least ten times. The chain combines TRBV10-3 with TRBJ2-3, with a possible D match to TRBD2 (6 bases). CDR1 and CDR2 from the germline V gene are ENHRY and SYGVKD. The CDR3 sequence is 15 residues long. V dropped 1 base and J dropped 5 bases, with 13 bases sitting between them. The CDR3 here is CAISELRTTEDTQYF. The CDR3 DNA sequence: TGTGCCATCAGTGAGTTAAGGACTACCGAAGATACGCAGTATTTT.

This clonotype was observed many times. The chain is built from TRBV28 and TRBJ2-2; 11 bases are shared with TRBD1. Germline lookup yields CDR1 MDHEN and CDR2 SYDVKM. V lost 2 bases to trimming and J lost 3 bases; unmatched junction nucleotides: 2. The CDR3 has 16 residues. In DNA form, the CDR3 reads TGTGCCAGCAGTTTACGGGACAGGGGGTACACCGGGGAGCTGTTTTTT. Translated, it gives CASSLRDRGYTGELFF.

There are many counts of this clonotype. The chain couples TRBV28 to TRBJ1-2, with TRBD1 identical over 12 bases. The trim removed 4 bases at V and 6 bases at J, leaving 9 bases unmatched. The CDR3 is 16 amino acids. The V gene's germline CDR1 is MDHEN and CDR2 SYDVKM. CDR3 region: CASSSSTWDRGHGYTF. DNA of the CDR3: TGTGCCAGCAGTTCTTCTACTTGGGACAGGGGGCATGGCTACACCTTC.

The sample holds many counts of this clonotype. The chain joins TRBV4-2 to TRBJ2-1; D tentatively reads TRBD1 or TRBD2 (5 bases each). This CDR3 has 17 residues. Trimming removed 0 bases at V and 4 bases at J, with 16 bases between. CDR1 LGHNA and CDR2 YNFKEQ come from the germline V gene. CDR3 sequence (DNA): TGTGCCAGCAGCCAAGACGGGACCCGCGAGATTTACAATGAGCAGTTCTTC. Protein product: CASSQDGTREIYNEQFF.

The V gene is TRBV20-1, the J gene TRBJ2-4, with no clear D. Trimming pared 6 bases from V and 6 bases from J, leaving 18 bases between. This CDR3 spans 14 amino acids. Germline assignment: CDR1 DFQATT and CDR2 SNEGSKA (reference sequence). Here the CDR3 DNA reads TGCAGTGCCGTACCCGGCACCTCTTTAAACATTCAGTACTTC. Its protein product is CSAVPGTSLNIQYF.